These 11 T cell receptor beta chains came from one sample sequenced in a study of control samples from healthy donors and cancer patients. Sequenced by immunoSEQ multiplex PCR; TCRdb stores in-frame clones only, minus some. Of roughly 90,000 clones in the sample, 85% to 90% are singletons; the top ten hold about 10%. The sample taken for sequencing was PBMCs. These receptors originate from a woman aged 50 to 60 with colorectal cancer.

This CDR3 is CASSEGMATEAFF. DNA of the CDR3: TGCGCCAGCAGTGAGGGTATGGCAACTGAAGCTTTCTTT. J is TRBJ1-1 and V is TRBV10-2; the D is unclear. The CDR3 totals 13 residues. With 2 bases removed from V and 5 bases from J, the gap between germline ends came to 9 bases. Germline values: CDR1 WSHSY, CDR2 SAAADI.

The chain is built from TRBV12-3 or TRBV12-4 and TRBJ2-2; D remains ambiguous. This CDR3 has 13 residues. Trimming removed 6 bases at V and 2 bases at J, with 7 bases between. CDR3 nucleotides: TGTGCCAGCAGACTCCAAAACACCGGGGAGCTGTTTTTT. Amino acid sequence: CASRLQNTGELFF.

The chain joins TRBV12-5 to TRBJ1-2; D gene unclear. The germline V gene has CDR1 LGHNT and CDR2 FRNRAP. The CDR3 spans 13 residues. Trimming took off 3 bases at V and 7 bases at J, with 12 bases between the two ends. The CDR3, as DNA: TGTGCTAGTGGTTTTCGAGGGTCCGGTGGCTACACCTTC. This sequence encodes CASGFRGSGGYTF.

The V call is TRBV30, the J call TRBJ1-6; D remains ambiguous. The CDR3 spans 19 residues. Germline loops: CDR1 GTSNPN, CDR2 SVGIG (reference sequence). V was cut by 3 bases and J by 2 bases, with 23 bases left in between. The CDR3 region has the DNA TGTGCCTGGAGCCCCCCCCGGGCAGGCCGGTTCCCCTATAATTCACCCCTCCACTTT. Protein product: CAWSPPRAGRFPYNSPLHF.

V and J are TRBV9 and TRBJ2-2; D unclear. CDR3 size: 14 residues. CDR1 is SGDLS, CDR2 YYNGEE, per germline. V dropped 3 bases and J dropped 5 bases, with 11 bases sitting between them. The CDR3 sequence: CASSAAVETGELFF. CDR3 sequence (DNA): TGTGCCAGCAGCGCGGCAGTCGAGACCGGGGAGCTGTTTTTT.

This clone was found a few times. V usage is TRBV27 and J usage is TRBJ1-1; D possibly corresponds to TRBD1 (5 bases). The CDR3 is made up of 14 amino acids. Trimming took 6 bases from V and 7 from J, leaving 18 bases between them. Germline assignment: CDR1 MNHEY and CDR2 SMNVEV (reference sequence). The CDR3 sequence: CASRPRGVAGEAFF. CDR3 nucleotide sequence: TGTGCCAGCAGGCCTCGGGGCGTGGCAGGTGAAGCTTTCTTT.

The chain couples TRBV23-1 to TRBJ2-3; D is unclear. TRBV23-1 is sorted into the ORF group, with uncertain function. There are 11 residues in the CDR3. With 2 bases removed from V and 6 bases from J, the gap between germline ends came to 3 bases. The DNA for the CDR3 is TGCGCCAGCAGTCAAGCCGATACGCAGTATTTT. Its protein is CASSQADTQYF.

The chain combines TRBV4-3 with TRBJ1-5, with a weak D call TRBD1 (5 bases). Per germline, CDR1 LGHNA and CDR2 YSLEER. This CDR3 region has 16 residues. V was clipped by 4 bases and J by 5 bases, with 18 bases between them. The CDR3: CASSRQGGAPYQPQHF. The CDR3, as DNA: TGCGCCAGCAGCCGGCAGGGAGGGGCCCCTTATCAGCCCCAGCATTTT.

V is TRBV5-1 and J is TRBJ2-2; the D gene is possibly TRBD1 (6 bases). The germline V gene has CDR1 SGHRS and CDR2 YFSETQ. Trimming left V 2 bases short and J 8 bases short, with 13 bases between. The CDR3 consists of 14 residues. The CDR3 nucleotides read TGCGCCAGCAGCTTCGACAGGAACAGGGGGGAGCTGTTTTTT. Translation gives CASSFDRNRGELFF.

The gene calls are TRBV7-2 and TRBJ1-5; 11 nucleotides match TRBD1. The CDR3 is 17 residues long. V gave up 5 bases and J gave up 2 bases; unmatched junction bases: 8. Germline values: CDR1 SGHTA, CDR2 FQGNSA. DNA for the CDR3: TGTGCCAGCAGCCAAGGACAGGGGGCGGGGGGCAATCAGCCCCAGCATTTT. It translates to CASSQGQGAGGNQPQHF. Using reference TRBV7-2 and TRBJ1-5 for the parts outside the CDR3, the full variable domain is GAGVSQSPSNKVTEKGKDVELRCDPISGHTALYWYRQSLGQGLEFLIYFQGNSAPDKSGLPSDRFSAERTGGSVSTLTIQRTQQEDSAVYLCASSQGQGAGGNQPQHFGDGTRLSIL.

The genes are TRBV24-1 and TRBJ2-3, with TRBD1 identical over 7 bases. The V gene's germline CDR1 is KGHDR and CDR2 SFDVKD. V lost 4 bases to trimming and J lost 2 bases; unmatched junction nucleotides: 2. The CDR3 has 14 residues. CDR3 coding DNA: TGTGCCACCAGTGACGGGACAGACACAGATACGCAGTATTTT. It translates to CATSDGTDTDTQYF.